This entry lists 2 T cell receptor beta chains sequenced from one sample in a study of T cell repertoires in cytomegalovirus infection. TCRdb re-called the reads through MiXCR, storing one row per CDR3 protein. Altogether about 190,000 distinct CDR3 sequences are present, 28% being singletons, with the ten largest covering under 35%. What was sequenced was PBMCs. These receptors originate from a human donor in good health (CMV status not recorded). Some clones in this sample may be carry-over from other donors' samples.

This clonotype has at least ten counts. This chain connects TRBV7-2 to TRBJ2-1, with D perhaps given as TRBD1 or TRBD2 (5 bases each). The V end lost 2 bases, the J end lost 9 bases, and 11 bases lay between the germline ends. This CDR3 is built from 13 residues. Germline CDR1 SGHTA, CDR2 FQGNSA. The CDR3 spells CASSLLLGVEQFF. In DNA, the CDR3 is TGTGCCAGCAGCTTACTACTGGGGGTTGAGCAGTTCTTC.

This chain joins TRBV7-2 and TRBJ1-2, with 7 bases aligning to TRBD1. The CDR3 loop spans 14 amino acids. V shed 5 bases and J 3 bases; nucleotides not matched to a gene: 6. The germline V gene encodes CDR1 SGHTA and CDR2 FQGNSA. Here the CDR3 reads CASSRFTGDYGYTF. CDR3 bases: TGTGCCAGCAGCCGATTTACAGGGGACTATGGCTACACCTTC. Using reference TRBV7-2 and TRBJ1-2 for the parts outside the CDR3, the full variable domain is GAGVSQSPSNKVTEKGKDVELRCDPISGHTALYWYRQSLGQGLEFLIYFQGNSAPDKSGLPSDRFSAERTGGSVSTLTIQRTQQEDSAVYLCASSRFTGDYGYTFGSGTRLTVV.